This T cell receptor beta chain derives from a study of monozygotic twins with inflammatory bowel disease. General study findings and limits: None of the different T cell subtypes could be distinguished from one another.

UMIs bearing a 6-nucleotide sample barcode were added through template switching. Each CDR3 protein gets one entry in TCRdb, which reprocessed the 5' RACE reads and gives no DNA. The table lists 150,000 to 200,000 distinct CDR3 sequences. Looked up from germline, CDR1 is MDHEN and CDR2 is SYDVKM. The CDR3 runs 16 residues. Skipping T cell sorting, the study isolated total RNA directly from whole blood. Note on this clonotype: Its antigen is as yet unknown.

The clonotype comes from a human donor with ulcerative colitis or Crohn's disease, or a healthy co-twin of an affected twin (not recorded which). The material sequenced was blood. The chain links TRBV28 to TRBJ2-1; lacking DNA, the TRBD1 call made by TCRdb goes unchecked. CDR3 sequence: CASSGSTVSQNNEQFF.